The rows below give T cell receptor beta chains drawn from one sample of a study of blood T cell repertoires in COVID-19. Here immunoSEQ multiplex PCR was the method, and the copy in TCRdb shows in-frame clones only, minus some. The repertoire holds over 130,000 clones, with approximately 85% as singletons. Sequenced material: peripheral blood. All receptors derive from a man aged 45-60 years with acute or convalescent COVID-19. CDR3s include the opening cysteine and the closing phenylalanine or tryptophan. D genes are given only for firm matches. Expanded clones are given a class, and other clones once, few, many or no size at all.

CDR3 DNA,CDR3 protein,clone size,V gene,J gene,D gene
TGTGCCAGCAGCAAAAGCGGGGACCCGCCAGATACGCAGTATTTT,CASSKSGDPPDTQYF,NA,TRBV9,TRBJ2-3,TRBD2
TGCGCCAGCAGCTTGAGAGGAATTGAGGAAAAACTGTTTTTT,CASSLRGIEEKLFF,few,TRBV5-1,TRBJ1-4,NA
TGTGCCAGCAGCTCCGCGGGACAGCCAAATAGCAATCAGCCCCAGCATTTT,CASSSAGQPNSNQPQHF,NA,TRBV7-6,TRBJ1-5,TRBD1
TGTGCCAGGGCCCCCTGGGGCCCCAAACTCCCTACCGGGGAGCTGTTTTTT,CARAPWGPKLPTGELFF,NA,TRBV21-1,TRBJ2-2,NA
TGTGCCTGGAGCGCCCTAGCTAGCGTAGATACGCAGTATTTT,CAWSALASVDTQYF,NA,TRBV30,TRBJ2-3,NA
TGTGCCAGCAGCTTGGGTGGTGGCAGGGTTAGCAATCAGCCCCAGCATTTT,CASSLGGGRVSNQPQHF,NA,TRBV5-8,TRBJ1-5,NA
TGTGCCAGCAGCCACACAGCTGAAGCTTTCTTT,CASSHTAEAFF,NA,TRBV3-1/TRBV3-2,TRBJ1-1,NA
TGTGCCAGCAGCTTCCGGGACAGGGGGAGAGAGACCCAGTACTTC,CASSFRDRGRETQYF,NA,TRBV5-6,TRBJ2-5,TRBD1
TGTGCCAGCAGCCCCGCAGGGGGCAGGAATCAGCCCCAGCATTTT,CASSPAGGRNQPQHF,NA,TRBV3-1/TRBV3-2,TRBJ1-5,TRBD1
TGTGCCAGCATGCGTCTCGAGCAGTACTTC,CASMRLEQYF,once,TRBV2,TRBJ2-7,NA
TGCGCCAGCAGCTTGACAGGGATGAACACTGAAGCTTTCTTT,CASSLTGMNTEAFF,NA,TRBV5-1,TRBJ1-1,NA
TGTGCCAGCTCACCGTGGGACACCCAAATCCAAGAGACCCAGTACTTC,CASSPWDTQIQETQYF,once,TRBV18,TRBJ2-5,NA
TGTGCCAGCAGCTTGGGAGGGACAGCCGGTACTGAAGCTTTCTTT,CASSLGGTAGTEAFF,NA,TRBV5-4,TRBJ1-1,TRBD1
TGTGCCACAGCTAAGTGGGTCGGGGAGACCCAGTACTTC,CATAKWVGETQYF,NA,TRBV6-5,TRBJ2-5,NA
TGTGCCAGCAGCCCCACCGGGACTTCAGATACGCAGTATTTT,CASSPTGTSDTQYF,once,TRBV11-3,TRBJ2-3,NA
TGTGCCAGCAGCCCACGGGACTCTGGAAACACCATATATTTT,CASSPRDSGNTIYF,NA,TRBV11-1,TRBJ1-3,NA
TGTGCTAGTGGTTTGGAAGGACTAAGGGCCAACGTCCTGACTTTC,CASGLEGLRANVLTF,NA,TRBV12-5,TRBJ2-6,NA
TGTGCCAGCAGTTTAACAGGGCAGCTCTATGGCTACACCTTC,CASSLTGQLYGYTF,NA,TRBV28,TRBJ1-2,NA
TGTGCCAGCAGCCGACAGGGGGTCTACGAGCAGTACTTC,CASSRQGVYEQYF,NA,TRBV27,TRBJ2-7,TRBD1
TGTGCCAGCAGCCCCATGGGGGGGAACACTGAAGCTTTCTTT,CASSPMGGNTEAFF,NA,TRBV7-3,TRBJ1-1,NA
TGTGCCTGGAGTGAAATCGGACTAGCGGGCCTAACGACCGGGGAGCTGTTTTTT,CAWSEIGLAGLTTGELFF,few,TRBV30,TRBJ2-2,TRBD2
TGTGCCAGCAGCTTTGGCACCGCGAACACCGGGGAGCTGTTTTTT,CASSFGTANTGELFF,NA,TRBV7-9,TRBJ2-2,NA
TGCGCCAGCAGCACTCGACAGGACACGAACACCGGGGAGCTGTTTTTT,CASSTRQDTNTGELFF,NA,TRBV5-1,TRBJ2-2,NA
TGTGCCAGCAGCTTAATGAGACAGGGCTATGGCTACACCTTC,CASSLMRQGYGYTF,NA,TRBV7-8,TRBJ1-2,TRBD1
TGTGCCAGTAATCCTATCGGACTGAACAATGAGCAGTTCTTC,CASNPIGLNNEQFF,NA,TRBV19,TRBJ2-1,NA
TGTGCCAGCCGTGATTCAGGTTCCTATGGCTACACCTTC,CASRDSGSYGYTF,once,TRBV6-1,TRBJ1-2,NA
TGTGCCAGCAGCTTCCACAGAGACACTGAAGCTTTCTTT,CASSFHRDTEAFF,NA,TRBV11-1,TRBJ1-1,NA
TGTGCCAGCAGTGGGGCGGCGGGGGCGATCAATGAGCAGTTCTTC,CASSGAAGAINEQFF,NA,TRBV6-4,TRBJ2-1,NA
TGTGCCAGCAGCCAACCCGGACTAGCGGGAGTCGGTGAGCAGTACTTC,CASSQPGLAGVGEQYF,few,TRBV3-1/TRBV3-2,TRBJ2-7,TRBD2
TGTGCCAGCAGTTGGCCAGGGGACTATGGCTACACCTTC,CASSWPGDYGYTF,NA,TRBV12-3/TRBV12-4,TRBJ1-2,NA
TGTGCCATCACTCCGACAGGGGTTTCGGATACGCAGTATTTT,CAITPTGVSDTQYF,NA,TRBV10-3,TRBJ2-3,TRBD1